This T cell receptor beta chain was found in a study of vaccination effects on CD4 cells after COVID-19 (dated by TCRdb to between 2021 and 2024). Looking at the study overall: In the ViraFEST assay, PBMC were stimulated with viral peptide pools, and antigen-specific CD4+ T cell clonotypes were then identified by expansion using TCR sequencing. A total of ten to eleven COVID-19 convalescent patients and several SARS-CoV-2-naive healthy vaccine recipients were included in the full study. SARS-CoV-2 spike-specific CD4+ TCR repertoires from before and after mRNA vaccination were compared in COVID-19 convalescent patients and in infection-naive vaccine recipients. Each well held 1.5 million to 2 million PBMC cultured in IMDM containing around 5% human AB serum, around 9.3 IU/ml IL-2 and gentamicin, along with 8 to 10 ug/ml peptides. Post-vaccine samples across the study were collected a median of 72 days after the second dose, with a range of 14 to 241. Cultures from other donors in the study were sequenced with the Oncomine TCR Beta short-read assay on an Illumina iSeq 100. Beyond this particular receptor, the publication reports: Among healthy vaccine recipients, nearly all vaccine-induced clones were SARS-CoV-2 mono-reactive, and just 1 of 255 was cross-reactive with common cold coronaviruses. At late post-vaccination timepoints, both infection-induced and vaccine-induced clones showed marked clonal contraction, consistent with waning T cell responses. The study was limited by a small number of convalescent patients and lacked early post-infection timepoints.

After less than 13 days of culture, CD4+ T cells were isolated with the EasySep CD4+ T cell isolation kit. Each participant received two doses of an mRNA SARS-CoV-2 vaccine, either BNT162b2 or mRNA-1273. The absence of prior SARS-CoV-2 infection in healthy vaccine recipients was confirmed by negative nucleocapsid antibodies before and after vaccination. Half of the culture medium was replaced with fresh IL-2-containing medium on days 3 and 7. Each peptide stimulation condition was cultured in triplicate wells unless otherwise noted. PBMC were separated from whole blood using Ficoll-Paque Plus gradient centrifugation and were then either cryopreserved at -140C or used fresh. The QIAamp micro DNA kit was used to extract genomic DNA from the cultured CD4+ T cells. The library was produced with the immunoSEQ multiplex PCR assay. TCR beta CDR3 sequencing was performed on DNA from the cultured, isolated CD4+ T cells. The original pipeline was this. Non-productive TCR sequences were discarded, and reads were trimmed to the CDR3 region, with only CDR3s of 7 or more amino acids retained. The MANAFEST web app was used to identify antigen-specific clonotypes by comparing expansion in peptide wells with expansion in reference cultures. To count as positive, a clone had to show expansion at FDR<0.05 compared with the reference and with all other wells, an odds ratio above 5, and a frequency above 0.1% in two replicate wells. Clonotypes significantly expanded in SARS-CoV-2 spike wells and in at least one common cold coronavirus spike condition were defined as cross-reactive. CDR3 similarity was assessed by Levenshtein distance using the stringdist R package, and unrooted trees were constructed with ape in R 3.6.1. TCRdb limited this immuneACCESS table to in-frame rearrangements with V and J called. A share of clones is missing; checked studies link under half to unresolved V genes, and the rest is unexplained. The D gene and trimming were derived from the DNA, and the V and J assignments and clone size from that table. The sample has 45,000 or so clones on record, about three quarters of them singletons. 7% of the sample is held by the ten biggest clonotypes.

This clone has just a few counts. Its target antigen remains unknown. Base qualities are not provided; no much larger clone lies one nucleotide away. The sequencing used CD4+ T cells from PBMCs cultured without peptide, collected after COVID-19 vaccination. The receptor was isolated from a human donor who received a COVID-19 vaccine.

CDR3 protein: CASSLRGVGTDTQYF. The DNA reads TGTGCCAGCAGTCTCCGCGGGGTCGGCACAGATACGCAGTATTTT. Rearrangement joined TRBV6-6 to TRBJ2-3; a weak D assignment points to TRBD2 (6 bases agree). V is pared back by 5 bases and J by 1 base, with 13 bases lying between the germline termini. The CDR3 sequence holds 15 residues, the cysteine and phenylalanine included. Only CDR3 DNA remains: 45 bases, in frame from the first base. The germline V gene (reference sequence) specifies MNHNY as CDR1 and SVGAGI as CDR2.